This TCR beta chain comes out of a study of molecular identifiers for immune sequencing clone quantification. The V gene lost 1 base and the J gene lost 9 bases, with 18 bases spanning the gap. The CDR3 runs to 15 residues. Germline loops: CDR1 SEHNR, CDR2 FQNEAQ (reference sequence). TCRdb re-called the PCR reads with MiXCR, one entry per CDR3 protein. This table holds over 35,000 distinct CDR3 sequences, less than 20% found once. This clonotype was detected only a few times. The clonotype comes from a human donor in good health. Some libraries in this study had Jurkat cell RNA spiked in. Sequenced: naive CD8+ T cells from blood, with Jurkat cell RNA spiked in. The subset is: FACS-sorted CD8+CD4-CCR7+CD45RA+ naive T cells. The chain uses TRBV7-9 and TRBJ2-5; no clear D gene. The CDR3 spells CASSLDLAQPEAQYF. CDR3 DNA: TGTGCCAGCAGCTTAGATTTAGCACAGCCCGAAGCCCAGTACTTC. Looking up the rest from reference TRBV7-9 and TRBJ2-5 gives the full variable domain: DTGVSQNPRHKITKRGQNVTFRCDPISEHNRLYWYRQTLGQGPEFLTYFQNEAQLEKSRLLSDRFSAERPKGSFSTLEIQRTEQGDSAMYLCASSLDLAQPEAQYFGPGTRLLVL.